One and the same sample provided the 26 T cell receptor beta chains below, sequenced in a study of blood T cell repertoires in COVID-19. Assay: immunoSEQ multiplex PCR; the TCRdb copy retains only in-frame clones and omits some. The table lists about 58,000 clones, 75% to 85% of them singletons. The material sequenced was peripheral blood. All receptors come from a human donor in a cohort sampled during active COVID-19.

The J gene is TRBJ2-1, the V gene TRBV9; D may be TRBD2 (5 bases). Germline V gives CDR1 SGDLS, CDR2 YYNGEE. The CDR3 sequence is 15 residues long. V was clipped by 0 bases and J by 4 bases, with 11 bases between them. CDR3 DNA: TGTGCCAGCAGCGTAGCTTGGGAGACATACAATGAGCAGTTCTTC. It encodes CASSVAWETYNEQFF.

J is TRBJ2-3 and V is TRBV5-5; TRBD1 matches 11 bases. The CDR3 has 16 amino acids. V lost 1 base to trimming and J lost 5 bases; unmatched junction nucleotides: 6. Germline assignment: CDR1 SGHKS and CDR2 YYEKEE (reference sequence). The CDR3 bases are TGTGCCAGCAGCTTGCTAGGGACAGGGGGTGTAGATACGCAGTATTTT. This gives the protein CASSLLGTGGVDTQYF.

As DNA, the CDR3 is TGTGCCAGCAGCTTGGGGTCGGGGACCGGGGAGCTGTTTTTT. Protein product: CASSLGSGTGELFF. The rearrangement uses TRBV5-8 and TRBJ2-2; TRBD2 might be the D (5 bases). The ends were cut back, 0 bases at V and 5 bases at J, with 8 bases in the middle. This CDR3 is 14 amino acids long. Germline lookup yields CDR1 SGHTS and CDR2 YDEGEE. Combining the CDR3 with reference TRBV5-8 and TRBJ2-2 gives the whole variable domain EAGVTQSPTHLIKTRGQQATLRCSPISGHTSVYWYQQALGLGLQFLLWYDEGEERNRGNFPPRFSGRQFPNYSSELNVNALELEDSALYLCASSLGSGTGELFFGEGSRLTVL.

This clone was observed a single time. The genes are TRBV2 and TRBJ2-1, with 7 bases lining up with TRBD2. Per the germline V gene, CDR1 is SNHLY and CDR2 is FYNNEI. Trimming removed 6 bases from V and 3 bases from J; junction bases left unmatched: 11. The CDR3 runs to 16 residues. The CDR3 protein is CASRASGTNFYNEQFF. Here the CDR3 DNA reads TGTGCCAGCAGAGCCTCCGGGACTAACTTCTACAATGAGCAGTTCTTC.

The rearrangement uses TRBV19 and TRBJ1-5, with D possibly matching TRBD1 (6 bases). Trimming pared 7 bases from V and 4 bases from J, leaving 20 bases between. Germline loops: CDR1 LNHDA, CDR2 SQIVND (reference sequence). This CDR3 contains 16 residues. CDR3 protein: CASKRDYRDINQPQHF. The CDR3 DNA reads TGTGCCAGTAAGCGGGATTACAGGGACATAAATCAGCCCCAGCATTTT.

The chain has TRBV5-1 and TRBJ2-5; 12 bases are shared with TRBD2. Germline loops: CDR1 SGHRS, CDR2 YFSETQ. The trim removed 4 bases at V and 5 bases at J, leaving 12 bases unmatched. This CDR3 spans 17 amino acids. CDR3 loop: CASSGLTSGSGQETQYF. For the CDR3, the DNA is TGCGCCAGCAGCGGCCTGACTAGCGGGAGCGGACAGGAGACCCAGTACTTC. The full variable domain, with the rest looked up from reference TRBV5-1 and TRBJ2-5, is KAGVTQTPRYLIKTRGQQVTLSCSPISGHRSVSWYQQTPGQGLQFLFEYFSETQRNKGNFPGRFSGRQFSNSRSEMNVSTLELGDSALYLCASSGLTSGSGQETQYFGPGTRLLVL.

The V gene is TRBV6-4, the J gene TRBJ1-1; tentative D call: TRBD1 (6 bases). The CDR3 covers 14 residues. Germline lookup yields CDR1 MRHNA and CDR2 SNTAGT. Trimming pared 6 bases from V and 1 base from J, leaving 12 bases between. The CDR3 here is CASSPGVWNTEAFF. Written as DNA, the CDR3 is TGTGCCAGCAGCCCAGGGGTCTGGAACACTGAAGCTTTCTTT.

CDR3 residues: CASSLAEIPNHGYTF. CDR3 coding DNA: TGCGCCAGCAGCTTGGCGGAGATACCGAATCATGGCTACACCTTC. This chain uses TRBV5-1 with TRBJ1-2; no firm D call. Germline lookup yields CDR1 SGHRS and CDR2 YFSETQ. Trimming cost V 0 bases and J 6 bases, with 15 bases left between them. This CDR3 spans 15 amino acids.

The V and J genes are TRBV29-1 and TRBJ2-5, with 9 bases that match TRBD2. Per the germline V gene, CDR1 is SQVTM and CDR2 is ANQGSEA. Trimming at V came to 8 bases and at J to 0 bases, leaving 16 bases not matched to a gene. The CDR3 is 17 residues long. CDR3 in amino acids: CSWGPRLAVIDQETQYF. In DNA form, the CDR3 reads TGCAGCTGGGGGCCCCGACTAGCGGTAATCGACCAAGAGACCCAGTACTTC.

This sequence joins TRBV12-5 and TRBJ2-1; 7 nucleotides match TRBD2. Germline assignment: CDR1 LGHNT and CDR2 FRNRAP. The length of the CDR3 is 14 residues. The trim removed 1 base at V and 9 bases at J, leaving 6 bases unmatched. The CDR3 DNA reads TGTGCTAGTGGTTTGGGTGTCCTAGCGGCTGAGCAGTTCTTC. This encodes CASGLGVLAAEQFF. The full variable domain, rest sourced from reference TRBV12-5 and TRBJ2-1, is DARVTQTPRHKVTEMGQEVTMRCQPILGHNTVFWYRQTMMQGLELLAYFRNRAPLDDSGMPKDRFSAEMPDATLATLKIQPSEPRDSAVYFCASGLGVLAAEQFFGPGTRLTVL.

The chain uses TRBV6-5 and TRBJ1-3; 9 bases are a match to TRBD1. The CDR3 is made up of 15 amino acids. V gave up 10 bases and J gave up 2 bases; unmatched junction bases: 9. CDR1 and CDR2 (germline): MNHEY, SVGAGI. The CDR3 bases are TGTGCCACCGGGACAGGGAGTTTCCCTGGAAACACCATATATTTT. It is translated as CATGTGSFPGNTIYF.

The CDR3 here is CASSELRHVNNSPLHF. The CDR3 DNA sequence: TGTGCCAGCAGTGAACTTAGACACGTAAATAATTCACCCCTCCACTTT. The chain links TRBV6-1 to TRBJ1-6; D is undetermined. The length of the CDR3 is 16 residues. The germline V gene has CDR1 MNHNS and CDR2 SASEGT. V was trimmed by 2 bases and J by 5 bases, leaving 13 bases between them.

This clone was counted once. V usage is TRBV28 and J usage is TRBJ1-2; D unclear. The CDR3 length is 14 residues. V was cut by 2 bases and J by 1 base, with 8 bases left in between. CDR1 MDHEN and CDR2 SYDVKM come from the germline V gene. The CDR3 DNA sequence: TGTGCCAGCAGTTTACAAGCACGTAACTATGGCTACACCTTC. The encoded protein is CASSLQARNYGYTF.

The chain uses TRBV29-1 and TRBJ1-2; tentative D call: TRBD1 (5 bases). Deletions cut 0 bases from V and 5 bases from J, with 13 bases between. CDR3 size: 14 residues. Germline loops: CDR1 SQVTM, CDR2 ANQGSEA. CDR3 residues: CSVEDGWGWYGYTF. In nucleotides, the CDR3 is TGCAGCGTTGAAGATGGGTGGGGCTGGTATGGCTACACCTTC.

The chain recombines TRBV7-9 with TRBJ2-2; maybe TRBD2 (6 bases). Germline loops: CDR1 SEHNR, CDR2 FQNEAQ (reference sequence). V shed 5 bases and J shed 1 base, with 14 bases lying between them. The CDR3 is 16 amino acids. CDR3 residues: CASSPPVGGNTGELFF. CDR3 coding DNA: TGTGCCAGCAGCCCCCCCGTCGGGGGGAACACCGGGGAGCTGTTTTTT.

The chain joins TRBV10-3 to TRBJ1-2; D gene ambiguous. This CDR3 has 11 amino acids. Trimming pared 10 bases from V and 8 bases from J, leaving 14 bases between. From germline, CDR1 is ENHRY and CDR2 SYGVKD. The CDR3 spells CATGDPSGYTF. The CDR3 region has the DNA TGTGCCACCGGAGACCCTTCCGGCTACACCTTC.

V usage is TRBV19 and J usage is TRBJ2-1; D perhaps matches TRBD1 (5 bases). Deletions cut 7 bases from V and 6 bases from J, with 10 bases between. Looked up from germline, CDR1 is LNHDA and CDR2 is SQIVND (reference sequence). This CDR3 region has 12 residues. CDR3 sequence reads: CASIDRVNEQFF. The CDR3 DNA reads TGTGCCAGTATTGACAGAGTCAATGAGCAGTTCTTC.

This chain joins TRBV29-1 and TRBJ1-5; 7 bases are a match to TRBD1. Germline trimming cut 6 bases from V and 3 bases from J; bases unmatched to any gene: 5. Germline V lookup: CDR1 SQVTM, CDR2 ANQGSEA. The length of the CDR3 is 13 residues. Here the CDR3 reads CSVGQNLNQPQHF. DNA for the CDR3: TGCAGCGTGGGACAGAACCTCAATCAGCCCCAGCATTTT.

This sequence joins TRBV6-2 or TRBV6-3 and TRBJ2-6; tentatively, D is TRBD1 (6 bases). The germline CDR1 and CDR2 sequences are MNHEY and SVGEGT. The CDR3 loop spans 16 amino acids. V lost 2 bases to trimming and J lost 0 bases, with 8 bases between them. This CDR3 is CASSYPRGSGANVLTF. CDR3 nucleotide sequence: TGTGCCAGCAGTTACCCCAGGGGCTCTGGGGCCAACGTCCTGACTTTC.

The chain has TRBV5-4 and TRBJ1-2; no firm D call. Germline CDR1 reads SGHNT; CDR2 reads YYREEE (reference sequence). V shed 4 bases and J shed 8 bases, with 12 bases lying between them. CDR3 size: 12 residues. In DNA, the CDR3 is TGTGCCAGCAGCGAGGATTCGGAAGGCTACACCTTC. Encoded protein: CASSEDSEGYTF.

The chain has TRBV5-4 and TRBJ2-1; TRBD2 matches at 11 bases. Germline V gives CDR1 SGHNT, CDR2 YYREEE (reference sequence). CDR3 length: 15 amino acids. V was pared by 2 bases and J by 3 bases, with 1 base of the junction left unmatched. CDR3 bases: TGTGCCAGCAGCTTTACTAGCGGGAGCTACAATGAGCAGTTCTTC. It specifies CASSFTSGSYNEQFF.

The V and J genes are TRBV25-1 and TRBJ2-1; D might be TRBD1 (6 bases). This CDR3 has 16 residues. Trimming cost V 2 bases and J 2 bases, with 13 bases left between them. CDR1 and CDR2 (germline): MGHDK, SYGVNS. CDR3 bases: TGTGCCAGCAGTGAAGTAAGGGGGATGGCCTACAATGAGCAGTTCTTC. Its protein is CASSEVRGMAYNEQFF.

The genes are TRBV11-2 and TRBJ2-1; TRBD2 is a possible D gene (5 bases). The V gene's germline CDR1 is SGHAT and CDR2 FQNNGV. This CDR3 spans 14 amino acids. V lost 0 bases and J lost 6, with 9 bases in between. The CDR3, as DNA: TGTGCCAGCAGCTTAGAAAGAGGGTTCAATGAGCAGTTCTTC. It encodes CASSLERGFNEQFF.

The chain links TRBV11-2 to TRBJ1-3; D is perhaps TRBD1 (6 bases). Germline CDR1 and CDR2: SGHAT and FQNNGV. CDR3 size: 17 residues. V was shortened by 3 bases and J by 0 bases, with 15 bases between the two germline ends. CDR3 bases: TGTGCCAGCAGCTTGGGGGCGGTCTACAGCTCTGGAAACACCATATATTTT. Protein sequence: CASSLGAVYSSGNTIYF.

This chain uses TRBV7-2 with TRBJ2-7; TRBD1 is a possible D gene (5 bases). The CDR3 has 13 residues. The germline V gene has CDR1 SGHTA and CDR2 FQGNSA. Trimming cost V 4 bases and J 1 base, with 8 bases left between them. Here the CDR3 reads CASSSRVSYEQYF. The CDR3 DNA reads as TGTGCCAGCAGCTCCAGGGTTTCCTACGAGCAGTACTTC.

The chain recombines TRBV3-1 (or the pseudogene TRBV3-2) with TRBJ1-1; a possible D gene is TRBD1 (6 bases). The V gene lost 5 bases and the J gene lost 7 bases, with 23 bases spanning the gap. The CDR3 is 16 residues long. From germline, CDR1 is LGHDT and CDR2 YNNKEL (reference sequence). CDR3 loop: CASSFSLGRGQSEAFF. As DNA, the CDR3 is TGTGCCAGCAGCTTTAGCCTGGGGCGGGGGCAGAGTGAAGCTTTCTTT.